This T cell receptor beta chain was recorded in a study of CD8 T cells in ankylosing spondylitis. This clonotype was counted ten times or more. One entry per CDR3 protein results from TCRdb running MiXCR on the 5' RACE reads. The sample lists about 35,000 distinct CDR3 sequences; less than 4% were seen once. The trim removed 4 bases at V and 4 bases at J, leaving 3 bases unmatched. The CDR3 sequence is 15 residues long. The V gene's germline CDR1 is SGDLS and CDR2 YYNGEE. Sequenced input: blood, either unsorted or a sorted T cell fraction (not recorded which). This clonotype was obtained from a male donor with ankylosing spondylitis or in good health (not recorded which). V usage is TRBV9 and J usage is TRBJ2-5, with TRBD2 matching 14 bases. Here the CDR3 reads CASSFGLAGGETQYF. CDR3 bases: TGTGCCAGCAGCTTTGGACTAGCGGGGGGAGAGACCCAGTACTTC.